Each of the 27 T cell receptor beta chains below was sequenced from the same sample in a study of T cell changes during pregnancy in multiple sclerosis. Here immunoSEQ multiplex PCR was the method, and the copy in TCRdb shows in-frame clones only, minus some. The data hold more than 30,000 clones, with approximately 90% observed a single time. The specimen comprised CD4+ T cells from peripheral blood mononuclear cells, sampled before pregnancy. Receptors were obtained from a female donor with multiple sclerosis, enrolled in a pregnancy study.

The chain has TRBV18 and TRBJ2-2, with D tentatively TRBD1 (6 bases). The germline V gene encodes CDR1 KGHSH and CDR2 LQKENI. The CDR3 loop spans 14 amino acids. Trimming took off 6 bases at V and 2 bases at J, with 10 bases between the two ends. The CDR3, as DNA: TGTGCCAGCTCGCCCGGGACAAACACCGGGGAGCTGTTTTTT. Amino acid sequence: CASSPGTNTGELFF.

This clone has only a few counts. The gene calls are TRBV7-2 and TRBJ1-4; D unclear. V shed 5 bases and J shed 8 bases, with 12 bases lying between them. In germline, CDR1 is SGHTA, CDR2 FQGNSA. The CDR3 consists of 13 residues. The CDR3 bases are TGTGCCAGCAGCGCCTGGACTTGGGAAAAACTGTTTTTT. Protein: CASSAWTWEKLFF. The full variable domain, with the rest looked up from reference TRBV7-2 and TRBJ1-4, is GAGVSQSPSNKVTEKGKDVELRCDPISGHTALYWYRQSLGQGLEFLIYFQGNSAPDKSGLPSDRFSAERTGGSVSTLTIQRTQQEDSAVYLCASSAWTWEKLFFGSGTQLSVL.

A single count supports this clone. This chain connects TRBV2 to TRBJ2-1; D remains ambiguous. The length of the CDR3 is 13 residues. The ends were cut back, 8 bases at V and 2 bases at J, with 10 bases in the middle. Germline V gene sequence: CDR1 SNHLY, CDR2 FYNNEI. CDR3 sequence reads: CASSPETYNEQFF. CDR3 nucleotide sequence: TGTGCCAGCTCGCCGGAGACCTACAATGAGCAGTTCTTC.

The chain recombines TRBV2 with TRBJ2-1; D is possibly TRBD2 (6 bases). The germline V and J ends were trimmed by 2 bases and 4 bases, with 12 bases remaining between them. The length of the CDR3 is 15 residues. Germline CDR1 reads SNHLY; CDR2 reads FYNNEI. The CDR3 nucleotides are TGTGCCAGCAGTGAATTCCGCGGGGATTACAATGAGCAGTTCTTC. Its translation: CASSEFRGDYNEQFF.

This rearrangement joins TRBV2 to TRBJ1-1; 7 positions match TRBD1. Trimming at V came to 4 bases and at J to 1 base, leaving 6 bases not matched to a gene. Per the germline V gene, CDR1 is SNHLY and CDR2 is FYNNEI. There are 15 residues in the CDR3. In DNA form, the CDR3 reads TGTGCCAGCAGTGCCTCCAGGACAGGGAACACTGAAGCTTTCTTT. It specifies CASSASRTGNTEAFF.

The chain is built from TRBV11-3 and TRBJ2-7; TRBD1 matches at 7 bases. The germline V gene has CDR1 SGHNT and CDR2 YENEEA. After removal of 5 bases from V and 3 bases from J, the junction contained 4 bases not matched to a gene. The CDR3 has 13 amino acids. CDR3 sequence: CASSLGQDYEQYF. The CDR3 DNA is TGTGCCAGCAGCCTAGGACAGGACTACGAGCAGTACTTC. Combining the CDR3 with reference TRBV11-3 and TRBJ2-7 gives the whole variable domain EAGVVQSPRYKIIEKKQPVAFWCNPISGHNTLYWYLQNLGQGPELLIRYENEEAVDDSQLPKDRFSAERLKGVDSTLKIQPAELGDSAVYLCASSLGQDYEQYFGPGTRLTVT.

This clone was detected once. The V call is TRBV9, the J call TRBJ2-7; tentative D call: TRBD1 (5 bases). The CDR3 runs to 15 residues. V shed 0 bases and J shed 4 bases, with 14 bases lying between them. Germline V gene lookup returns CDR1 SGDLS and CDR2 YYNGEE. CDR3 sequence reads: CASSVAPGQDYEQYF. The CDR3 region has the DNA TGTGCCAGCAGCGTAGCTCCCGGACAAGATTACGAGCAGTACTTC.

The gene calls are TRBV9 and TRBJ2-7; TRBD2 matches at 11 bases. Germline assignment: CDR1 SGDLS and CDR2 YYNGEE. The CDR3 has 16 amino acids. Losses at the gene ends were 3 bases for V and 2 bases for J; bases not matched to a gene: 7. As DNA, the CDR3 is TGTGCCAGCAGCGCCACTAGCGGGGGTTTCCCCTACGAGCAGTACTTC. It translates to CASSATSGGFPYEQYF. Using reference TRBV9 and TRBJ2-7 for the parts outside the CDR3, the full variable domain is DSGVTQTPKHLITATGQRVTLRCSPRSGDLSVYWYQQSLDQGLQFLIQYYNGEERAKGNILERFSAQQFPDLHSELNLSSLELGDSALYFCASSATSGGFPYEQYFGPGTRLTVT.

The chain links TRBV19 to TRBJ2-3, with a tentative D call TRBD1 (6 bases). V dropped 10 bases and J dropped 3 bases, with 17 bases sitting between them. This CDR3 comprises 14 residues. Germline V gives CDR1 LNHDA, CDR2 SQIVND (reference sequence). CDR3 DNA: TGTGCCACAGGGGCCAAAGTTAGTACAGATACGCAGTATTTT. Its translation is CATGAKVSTDTQYF.

The rearrangement joins TRBV9 to TRBJ1-6; 7 bases line up with TRBD1. Germline lookup yields CDR1 SGDLS and CDR2 YYNGEE. With V trimmed by 5 bases and J by 10 bases, 12 bases remained unmatched. The CDR3 spans 15 residues. The chain's CDR3 is CASSIYDRDRSPLHF. Written as DNA, the CDR3 is TGTGCCAGCAGTATTTATGACAGGGATCGGTCACCCCTCCACTTT.

The chain is built from TRBV2 and TRBJ2-5, with 7 bases aligning to TRBD2. V shed 4 bases and J 4 bases; nucleotides not matched to a gene: 0. The CDR3 length is 12 residues. Germline V gene data show CDR1 as SNHLY and CDR2 as FYNNEI. The CDR3 sequence: CASSGGGETQYF. The CDR3 nucleotides read TGTGCCAGCAGTGGCGGGGGAGAGACCCAGTACTTC.

The chain is built from TRBV27 and TRBJ1-2; maybe TRBD1 (6 bases). The CDR3 spans 14 residues. Trimming left V 5 bases short and J 4 bases short, with 14 bases between. Germline V gives CDR1 MNHEY, CDR2 SMNVEV (reference sequence). The CDR3: CASSPAQGAYGYTF. CDR3 coding DNA: TGTGCCAGCAGTCCCGCACAGGGAGCCTATGGCTACACCTTC.

The J gene is TRBJ1-2, the V gene TRBV7-9; D remains ambiguous. Germline-derived CDR1 and CDR2 are SEHNR and FQNEAQ (reference sequence). V was shortened by 4 bases and J by 0 bases, with 12 bases between the two germline ends. The CDR3 contains 15 residues. CDR3 protein: CASSSYSGSNYGYTF. The DNA of the CDR3 is TGTGCCAGCAGCTCATACAGTGGGTCTAACTATGGCTACACCTTC.

This chain links TRBV9 with TRBJ1-1; possible D gene TRBD1, 5 bases. Trimming shortened V by 2 bases and J by 1 base, and 9 bases separated the two germline ends. The germline V gene encodes CDR1 SGDLS and CDR2 YYNGEE. CDR3 length equals 14 residues. CDR3 loop: CASSVDMWNTEAFF. The CDR3 DNA is TGTGCCAGCAGCGTGGACATGTGGAACACTGAAGCTTTCTTT.

This chain links TRBV11-3 with TRBJ1-1; a weak D match, TRBD1 (5 bases). V lost 0 bases and J 6 bases, leaving 8 bases between the germline ends. The CDR3 spans 13 residues. Germline CDR1 is SGHNT and CDR2 is YENEEA. The CDR3 DNA reads as TGTGCCAGCAGCTTAGACAGGGTCGCTGAAGCTTTCTTT. Protein: CASSLDRVAEAFF.

This chain connects TRBV15 to TRBJ2-1; 7 positions match TRBD2. J was trimmed by 9 bases and V by 5 bases; bases with no gene match: 7. The CDR3 runs 13 residues. Looked up from germline, CDR1 is LNHNV and CDR2 is YYDKDF (reference sequence). The CDR3 DNA sequence: TGTGCCACCAGCGGGAGGGGCCGAACTGAGCAGTTCTTC. It is translated as CATSGRGRTEQFF.

Here the CDR3 DNA reads TGTGCCAGCAGCGTAGAGACAGGGCCCTATAACTATGGCTACACCTTC. Translation gives CASSVETGPYNYGYTF. The chain uses TRBV9 and TRBJ1-2, with 7 bases matching TRBD1. The CDR3 is made up of 16 amino acids. The germline V gene encodes CDR1 SGDLS and CDR2 YYNGEE. The J segment lost 1 base and the V segment lost 0 bases, leaving 6 bases of the junction unmatched.

J is TRBJ1-1 and V is TRBV4-1; weak D call: TRBD1 (5 bases). V shed 1 base and J shed 11 bases, with 11 bases lying between them. CDR1 is MGHRA, CDR2 YSYEKL, per germline. The CDR3 is made up of 12 amino acids. Here the CDR3 DNA reads TGCGCCAGCAGCCAAGCTGGGGCTCTGGCTTTCTTT. It yields the protein CASSQAGALAFF.

The rearrangement links TRBV5-1 to TRBJ2-5; possible D gene TRBD1, 5 bases. This CDR3 is built from 16 residues. Deletions cut 0 bases from V and 1 base from J, with 13 bases between. In germline, CDR1 is SGHRS, CDR2 YFSETQ. The CDR3 is CASSLGWTKIQETQYF. The DNA of the CDR3 is TGCGCCAGCAGCTTGGGTTGGACAAAAATCCAAGAGACCCAGTACTTC.

This clone occurred once. The V call is TRBV19, the J call TRBJ2-7, with 11 bases matching TRBD1. The germline gives CDR1 LNHDA, CDR2 SQIVND (reference sequence). This CDR3 has 15 amino acids. The V and J ends lost 4 bases and 4 bases, in that order; junction bases with no gene match: 6. The DNA for the CDR3 is TGTGCCAGTAGTACCTGGGACAGGGGGAGGTACGAGCAGTACTTC. Amino acids: CASSTWDRGRYEQYF.

The rearrangement uses TRBV5-4 and TRBJ1-2, with 7 bases lining up with TRBD1. The CDR3 runs 14 residues. V shed 0 bases and J 7 bases; nucleotides not matched to a gene: 6. Per germline, CDR1 SGHNT and CDR2 YYREEE (reference sequence). The CDR3 nucleotides are TGTGCCAGCAGCTTGGACAGGGGAGCCGGTGGCTACACCTTC. Residues: CASSLDRGAGGYTF.

This rearrangement joins TRBV18 to TRBJ1-1; 9 bases agree with TRBD1. The germline V gene encodes CDR1 KGHSH and CDR2 LQKENI. The CDR3 is made up of 16 amino acids. V was clipped by 2 bases and J by 7 bases; unmatched bases: 11. Written as DNA, the CDR3 is TGTGCCAGCTCACCAAGGTCACAGGGGGCGGAGGTTGAAGCTTTCTTT. This sequence encodes CASSPRSQGAEVEAFF.

The chain carries TRBV2 and TRBJ2-3, with 13 bases matching TRBD2. This CDR3 has 15 amino acids. Per germline, CDR1 SNHLY and CDR2 FYNNEI. V trimming: 6 bases; J trimming: 5 bases; junction bases outside the gene matches: 5. Here the CDR3 DNA reads TGTGCCAGCAGACCCGGACTAGCGGGGGTAGATACGCAGTATTTT. Its protein product is CASRPGLAGVDTQYF.

This rearrangement joins TRBV7-9 to TRBJ2-7; D perhaps matches TRBD2 (5 bases). V shed 5 bases and J shed 4 bases, with 15 bases lying between them. The germline V gene has CDR1 SEHNR and CDR2 FQNEAQ (reference sequence). CDR3 length equals 14 residues. In DNA form, the CDR3 reads TGTGCCAGCAGCACCTTCGGACTGATGTACGAGCAGTACTTC. Translated, it gives CASSTFGLMYEQYF.

This chain joins TRBV7-2 and TRBJ2-4, with D uncertain. CDR1 is SGHTA, CDR2 FQGNSA, per germline. The V end lost 5 bases, the J end lost 0 bases, and 8 bases lay between the germline ends. This CDR3 is built from 14 residues. The CDR3, as DNA: TGTGCCAGCAGCCAGTTAGCAGCCAAAAACATTCAGTACTTC. This gives the protein CASSQLAAKNIQYF.

The chain links TRBV6-6 to TRBJ1-4, with 9 bases fitting TRBD1. J lost 8 bases, V lost 10 bases, and 8 bases had no gene match. CDR1 is MNHNY, CDR2 SVGAGI, per germline (reference sequence). This CDR3 is 13 amino acids long. The CDR3 DNA reads TGTGCCACCTGGGGGGACAGGGAGGAAAAACTGTTTTTT. Translated, it gives CATWGDREEKLFF.

J is TRBJ1-1 and V is TRBV19; D not certain. The germline V gene has CDR1 LNHDA and CDR2 SQIVND (reference sequence). The CDR3 sequence is 18 residues long. V lost 1 base and J lost 3, with 21 bases in between. CDR3 DNA sequence: TGTGCCAGTAGTATAGGAAACCCCCGCAGGCCCAAGGACACTGAAGCTTTCTTT. It is translated as CASSIGNPRRPKDTEAFF. The variable domain in full, with the rest retrieved from reference TRBV19 and TRBJ1-1, is DGGITQSPKYLFRKEGQNVTLSCEQNLNHDAMYWYRQDPGQGLRLIYYSQIVNDFQKGDIAEGYSVSREKKESFPLTVTSAQKNPTAFYLCASSIGNPRRPKDTEAFFGQGTRLTVV.